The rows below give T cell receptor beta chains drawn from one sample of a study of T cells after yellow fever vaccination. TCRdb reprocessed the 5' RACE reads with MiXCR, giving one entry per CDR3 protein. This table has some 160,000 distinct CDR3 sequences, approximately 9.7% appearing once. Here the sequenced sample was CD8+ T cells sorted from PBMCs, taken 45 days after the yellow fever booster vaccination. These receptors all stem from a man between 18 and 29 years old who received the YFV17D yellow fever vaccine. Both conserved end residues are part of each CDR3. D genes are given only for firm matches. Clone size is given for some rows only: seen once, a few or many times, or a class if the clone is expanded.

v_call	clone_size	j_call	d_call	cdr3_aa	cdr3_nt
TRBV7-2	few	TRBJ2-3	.	CASSFYSSDTQYF	TGTGCCAGCAGCTTTTATTCATCAGATACGCAGTATTTT
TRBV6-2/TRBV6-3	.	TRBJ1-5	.	CASSYPRRGRRNQPQHF	TGTGCCAGCAGTTACCCACGTAGGGGACGGAGGAATCAGCCCCAGCATTTT
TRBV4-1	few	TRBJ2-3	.	CASSQETYVGPFTDTQYF	TGCGCCAGCAGCCAAGAGACGTATGTCGGGCCATTTACAGATACGCAGTATTTT
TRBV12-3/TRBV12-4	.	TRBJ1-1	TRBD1	CASRVGQGATEAFF	TGTGCCAGCAGAGTCGGACAGGGGGCCACTGAAGCTTTCTTT
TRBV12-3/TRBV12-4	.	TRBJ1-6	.	CASSGARSSYNSPLHF	TGTGCCAGCAGTGGGGCCAGGAGCTCCTATAATTCACCCCTCCACTTT
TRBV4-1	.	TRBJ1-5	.	CASSPVEQGGNQPQHF	TGCGCCAGCAGCCCTGTTGAACAGGGAGGCAATCAGCCCCAGCATTTT
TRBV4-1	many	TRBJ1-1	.	CASRHTPGHVNTEAFF	TGCGCCAGCAGACACACTCCGGGACACGTGAACACTGAAGCTTTCTTT
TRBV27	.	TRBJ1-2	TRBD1	CASSLTYGTGARGDGYTF	TGTGCCAGCAGTCTGACTTACGGGACAGGGGCCCGGGGTGATGGCTACACCTTC
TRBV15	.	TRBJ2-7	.	CATSRTGYPYEQYF	TGTGCCACCAGCAGAACAGGTTACCCCTACGAGCAGTACTTC
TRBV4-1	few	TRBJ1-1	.	CASSQEGKGRPEAFF	TGCGCCAGCAGCCAAGAAGGGAAGGGCCGTCCTGAAGCTTTCTTT
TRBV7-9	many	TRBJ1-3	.	CASSPILFGHGFPGNTIYF	TGTGCCAGCAGCCCCATCCTTTTCGGACACGGCTTTCCTGGAAACACCATATATTTT
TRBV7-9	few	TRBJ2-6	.	CASRGAGANVLTF	TGTGCCAGCAGGGGAGCTGGGGCCAACGTCCTGACTTTC
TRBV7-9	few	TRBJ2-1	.	CASSLESWKQFF	TGTGCCAGCAGCTTAGAGTCCTGGAAGCAGTTCTTC
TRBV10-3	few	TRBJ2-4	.	CAISGSQGVGPLAKNIQYF	TGTGCCATCAGTGGCTCGCAGGGCGTTGGACCCCTAGCCAAAAACATTCAGTACTTC
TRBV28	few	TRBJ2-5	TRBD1	CASSRRGQGIETQYF	TGTGCCAGCAGCCGCCGGGGACAGGGGATAGAGACCCAGTACTTC
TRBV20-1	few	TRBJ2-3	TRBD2	CSARGGGPADTQYF	TGCAGTGCTAGAGGCGGGGGGCCGGCAGATACGCAGTATTTT
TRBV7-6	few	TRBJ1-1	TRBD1	CASSSPGTGEAFF	TGTGCCAGCAGCTCTCCCGGGACAGGGGAAGCTTTCTTT
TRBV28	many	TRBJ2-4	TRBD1	CASSFRDRVNIQYF	TGTGCCAGCAGTTTCCGGGACAGGGTTAACATTCAGTACTTC
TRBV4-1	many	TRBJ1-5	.	CASSQGIEGGYSNQPQHF	TGCGCCAGCAGCCAAGGCATCGAGGGGGGATATAGCAATCAGCCCCAGCATTTT
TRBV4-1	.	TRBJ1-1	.	CASSQEKGSEAFF	TGCGCCAGCAGCCAAGAGAAGGGGTCTGAAGCTTTCTTT
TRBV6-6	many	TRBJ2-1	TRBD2	CASSTRGGNEQFF	TGTGCCAGCAGTACCCGGGGGGGGAATGAGCAGTTCTTC
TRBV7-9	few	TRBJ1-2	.	CASSPVVSKSSSYGYTF	TGTGCCAGCAGCCCGGTTGTCAGCAAATCCTCCAGCTATGGCTACACCTTC
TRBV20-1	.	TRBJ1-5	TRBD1	CSAQGQSNQPQHF	TGCAGTGCCCAGGGACAGTCAAATCAGCCCCAGCATTTT
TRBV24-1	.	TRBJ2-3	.	CATSDWDAPNTQYF	TGTGCCACCAGTGATTGGGACGCTCCAAATACGCAGTATTTT
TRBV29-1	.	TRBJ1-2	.	CSVDFPSNYGYTF	TGCAGCGTTGATTTTCCGAGTAACTATGGCTACACCTTC
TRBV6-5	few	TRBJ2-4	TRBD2	CASSGRASAKNIQYF	TGTGCCAGCAGTGGGAGGGCTAGCGCCAAAAACATTCAGTACTTC
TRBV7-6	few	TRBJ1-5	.	CASSSASDGSQPQHF	TGTGCCAGCAGCTCAGCTTCGGATGGAAGTCAGCCCCAGCATTTT
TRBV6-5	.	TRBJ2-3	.	CASSYAGPSTDTQYF	TGTGCCAGCAGTTACGCGGGACCTAGCACAGATACGCAGTATTTT
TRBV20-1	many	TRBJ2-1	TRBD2	CSARDPVSGGPHEQFF	TGCAGTGCTAGAGATCCGGTGAGCGGGGGGCCGCATGAGCAGTTCTTC
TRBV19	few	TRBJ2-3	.	CASTDTAGVDTQYF	TGTGCCAGTACCGACACAGCCGGGGTTGATACGCAGTATTTT
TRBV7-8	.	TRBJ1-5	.	CASSLLAGASNQPQHF	TGTGCCAGCAGCTTATTGGCAGGGGCTAGTAATCAGCCCCAGCATTTT
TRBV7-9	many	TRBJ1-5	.	CASSLGGTDSNQPQHF	TGTGCCAGCAGCTTGGGGGGGACCGATAGCAATCAGCCCCAGCATTTT
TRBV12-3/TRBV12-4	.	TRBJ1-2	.	CASSQGWGYTF	TGTGCCAGCAGCCAGGGTTGGGGCTACACCTTC
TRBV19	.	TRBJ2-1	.	CASGLQGREQFF	TGTGCCAGCGGACTCCAGGGGCGGGAGCAGTTCTTC
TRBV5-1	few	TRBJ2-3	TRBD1	CASSLGTGYTDTQYF	TGCGCCAGCAGCTTAGGGACAGGCTACACAGATACGCAGTATTTT
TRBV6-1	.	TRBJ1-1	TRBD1	CASSVAGTGRVGNTEAFF	TGTGCCAGCAGTGTCGCGGGGACAGGGAGAGTGGGGAACACTGAAGCTTTCTTT
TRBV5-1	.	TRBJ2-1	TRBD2	CASSLVGSGGNEQFF	TGCGCCAGCAGCTTGGTCGGTAGCGGGGGAAATGAGCAGTTCTTC
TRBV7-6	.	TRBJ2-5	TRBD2	CASSPGLAGGETQYF	TGTGCCAGCAGCCCGGGACTAGCGGGGGGCGAGACCCAGTACTTC
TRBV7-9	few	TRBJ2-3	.	CASSLVVNTQYF	TGTGCCAGCAGCTTAGTTGTCAATACGCAGTATTTT
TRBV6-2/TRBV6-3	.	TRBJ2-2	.	CASSPHRGLNTGELFF	TGTGCCAGCAGTCCCCACCGGGGGTTGAACACCGGGGAGCTGTTTTTT
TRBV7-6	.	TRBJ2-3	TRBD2	CASSRISLLSERGADTQYF	TGTGCCAGCAGCCGAATTAGTCTCTTGAGTGAGCGGGGGGCAGATACGCAGTATTTT
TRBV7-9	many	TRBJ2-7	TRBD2	CASSLGQGLAAYF	TGTGCCAGCAGCTTAGGACAGGGACTAGCGGCTTACTTC
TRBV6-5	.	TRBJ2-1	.	CASTQSAAQYIFF	TGTGCCAGCACCCAGAGCGCGGCTCAATATATCTTCTTC
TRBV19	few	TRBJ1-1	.	CASSYLGTEAFF	TGTGCCAGTTCCTATTTGGGGACTGAAGCTTTCTTT
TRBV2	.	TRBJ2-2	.	CASRRDSSPTGELFF	TGTGCCAGCAGGAGGGACTCCTCTCCCACCGGGGAGCTGTTTTTT
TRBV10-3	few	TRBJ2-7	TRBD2	CAISRPGLAGGDEQYF	TGTGCCATCAGTAGGCCCGGACTAGCGGGGGGAGACGAGCAGTACTTC
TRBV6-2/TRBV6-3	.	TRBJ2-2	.	CASSNPTPVYTGELFF	TGTGCCAGCAGTAACCCGACACCAGTCTACACCGGGGAGCTGTTTTTT
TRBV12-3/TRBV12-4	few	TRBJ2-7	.	CASSWRGREYF	TGTGCCAGCAGTTGGAGAGGTCGGGAGTACTTC
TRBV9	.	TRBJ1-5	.	CASSVGSARTEPQHF	TGTGCCAGCAGCGTAGGGTCAGCTCGCACTGAGCCCCAGCATTTT
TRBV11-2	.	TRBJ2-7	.	CASSWGHPSYEQYF	TGTGCCAGCAGCTGGGGACACCCCTCCTACGAGCAGTACTTC
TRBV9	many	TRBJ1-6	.	CASSSKPVSNSPLHF	TGTGCCAGCAGCTCAAAGCCGGTTTCTAATTCACCCCTCCACTTT
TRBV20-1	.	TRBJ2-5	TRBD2	CSASGGGGRETQYF	TGCAGTGCTAGTGGCGGGGGTGGACGGGAGACCCAGTACTTC
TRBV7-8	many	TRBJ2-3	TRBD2	CASSSGTRLSDTQYF	TGTGCCAGCAGTTCCGGGACTAGATTGTCAGATACGCAGTATTTT
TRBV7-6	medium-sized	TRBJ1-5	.	CASSLSGTSNQPQHF	TGTGCCAGCAGCCTATCCGGGACATCAAATCAGCCCCAGCATTTT